These 21 T cell receptor beta chains were sequenced from one sample in a study of cytomegalovirus exposure and HLA in healthy donors. PCR amplification relied on 60 Vbeta primers (plus 13 Jbeta primers). Sequenced by immunoSEQ multiplex PCR; TCRdb stores in-frame clones only, minus some. Found here are approximately 120,000 clones, 70% to 80% of them singletons; the top ten hold 4%. The sample was PBMCs. Receptors were obtained from a man aged 40-50 years in good health and CMV-seropositive.

J is TRBJ2-5 and V is TRBV12-5; no clear D gene. Germline CDR1 and CDR2: LGHNT and FRNRAP. With 2 bases removed from V and 5 bases from J, the gap between germline ends came to 12 bases. The CDR3 spans 14 residues. The CDR3 sequence: CASGLFAGYETQYF. CDR3 DNA: TGTGCTAGTGGTTTGTTCGCAGGCTACGAGACCCAGTACTTC.

This rearrangement joins TRBV4-3 to TRBJ1-2, with 7 nucleotides matching TRBD1. This CDR3 contains 14 residues. Germline assignment: CDR1 LGHNA and CDR2 YSLEER. The V segment lost 5 bases and the J segment 4 bases; nucleotides outside the gene matches: 7. CDR3 DNA: TGCGCCAGCAGCGGGACAGCGCAACTCTATGGCTACACCTTC. This encodes CASSGTAQLYGYTF.

The rearrangement joins TRBV11-2 to TRBJ2-7; perhaps TRBD2 as D (7 bases). The CDR3 contains 15 residues. Germline V lookup: CDR1 SGHAT, CDR2 FQNNGV. The V end lost 7 bases, the J end lost 0 bases, and 16 bases lay between the germline ends. The CDR3 DNA is TGTGCCAGCACCTCCCGCGGGGGCCGCTCCTACGAGCAGTACTTC. This encodes CASTSRGGRSYEQYF.

The CDR3 nucleotides are TGTGCCAGCAGCTCCGGGACAGGAGCCTACGAGCAGTACTTC. As protein: CASSSGTGAYEQYF. The chain combines TRBV7-9 with TRBJ2-7; 8 nucleotides align to TRBD1. The V gene's germline CDR1 is SEHNR and CDR2 FQNEAQ (reference sequence). V was clipped by 4 bases and J by 2 bases; unmatched bases: 4. The CDR3 has 14 amino acids.

The chain links TRBV6-1 to TRBJ1-4, with D tentatively TRBD1 (6 bases). Trimming shortened V by 4 bases and J by 8 bases, and 17 bases separated the two germline ends. Looked up from germline, CDR1 is MNHNS and CDR2 is SASEGT. This CDR3 is 15 amino acids long. The CDR3 spells CASSAVGGRKEKLFF. Written as DNA, the CDR3 is TGTGCCAGCAGTGCAGTTGGGGGCAGGAAGGAAAAACTGTTTTTT.

The chain joins TRBV6-1 to TRBJ1-5, with D maybe TRBD1 (5 bases). Trimming removed 6 bases from V and 6 bases from J, with 15 bases in between. Looked up from germline, CDR1 is MNHNS and CDR2 is SASEGT. The CDR3 is 14 amino acids. CDR3 sequence reads: CASRGSGGSQPQHF. DNA for the CDR3: TGTGCCAGCAGGGGGTCGGGGGGGAGTCAGCCCCAGCATTTT.

The chain couples TRBV6-5 to TRBJ1-1, with D possibly TRBD1 on 6 matching bases. V shed 2 bases and J shed 7 bases, with 14 bases lying between them. The CDR3 length is 14 residues. Per the germline V gene, CDR1 is MNHEY and CDR2 is SVGAGI. CDR3 nucleotide sequence: TGTGCCAGCAGTTACGCTACAGGGCGCCTTGAAGCTTTCTTT. This gives the protein CASSYATGRLEAFF.

As for this clone: A read error may account for a junction end that differs from germline. This chain connects TRBV7-9 to TRBJ1-1; possibly TRBD1 for D (5 bases). Germline V gene lookup returns CDR1 SEHNR and CDR2 FQNEAQ (reference sequence). This CDR3 comprises 15 residues. CDR3 protein: CSSSLTNTVGGAAFF. CDR3 DNA sequence: TGTTCCAGCAGCTTAACCAACACGGTGGGGGGAGCAGCTTTCTTT.

The chain combines TRBV5-1 with TRBJ1-6, with D perhaps TRBD1 (5 bases). CDR3 length equals 16 residues. The V gene lost 0 bases and the J gene lost 4 bases, with 11 bases spanning the gap. Germline loops: CDR1 SGHRS, CDR2 YFSETQ. The CDR3 is CASSLEGGTYNSPLHF. CDR3 nucleotide sequence: TGCGCCAGCAGCTTGGAAGGCGGGACGTATAATTCACCCCTCCACTTT.

This clone was counted only a few times. The gene calls are TRBV6-6 and TRBJ1-1; possibly TRBD1 for D (5 bases). CDR1 MNHNY and CDR2 SVGAGI come from the germline V gene (reference sequence). Between the trimmed V and J ends, which lost 6 bases and 5 bases, there was a span of 13 bases. CDR3 size: 13 residues. The CDR3 is CASRTVSTTEAFF. Here the CDR3 DNA reads TGTGCCAGCAGGACAGTCTCGACGACTGAAGCTTTCTTT.

The rearrangement joins TRBV10-3 to TRBJ2-3, with D maybe TRBD1 (6 bases). From germline, CDR1 is ENHRY and CDR2 SYGVKD. V dropped 3 bases and J dropped 4 bases, with 8 bases sitting between them. CDR3 size: 13 residues. CDR3 sequence (DNA): TGTGCCATCAGTGAACAGGGCCCAGATACGCAGTATTTT. Translation gives CAISEQGPDTQYF.

The gene calls are TRBV29-1 and TRBJ2-1, with TRBD2 as a possible D gene (6 bases). The CDR3 runs 13 residues. Germline CDR1 SQVTM, CDR2 ANQGSEA. Trimming left V 7 bases short and J 6 bases short, with 16 bases between. For the CDR3, the DNA is TGCAGCGCGGCGGGAAGGAGTGGCAATGAGCAGTTCTTC. It is translated as CSAAGRSGNEQFF.

The chain uses TRBV5-6 and TRBJ1-4; TRBD1 agrees at 8 bases. CDR3 length: 18 amino acids. CDR1 is SGHDT and CDR2 is YYEEEE in the germline V gene. The J segment lost 0 bases and the V segment lost 0 bases, leaving 7 bases of the junction unmatched. The DNA for the CDR3 is TGTGCCAGCAGCTTGGTGGCAGGGGGCCGACCAACTAATGAAAAACTGTTTTTT. As protein: CASSLVAGGRPTNEKLFF.

The chain has TRBV15 and TRBJ1-2; 9 bases map to TRBD1. V lost 5 bases to trimming and J lost 3 bases; unmatched junction nucleotides: 7. The CDR3 is made up of 15 amino acids. Looked up from germline, CDR1 is LNHNV and CDR2 is YYDKDF (reference sequence). CDR3 residues: CATSSRDRDYYGYTF. The CDR3 region has the DNA TGTGCCACCAGCTCAAGGGACAGGGACTACTATGGCTACACCTTC.

The chain carries TRBV11-2 and TRBJ2-3; TRBD2 matches 8 bases. The ends lost 5 bases at V and 3 bases at J; junction bases unmatched: 7. The CDR3 loop spans 15 amino acids. Germline values: CDR1 SGHAT, CDR2 FQNNGV. Here the CDR3 reads CASSQTGGRTDTQYF. In DNA form, the CDR3 reads TGTGCCAGCAGCCAGACGGGAGGGAGGACAGATACGCAGTATTTT.

The V gene is TRBV11-2, the J gene TRBJ1-4, with 7 bases identical to TRBD1. This CDR3 is built from 15 residues. J lost 7 bases, V lost 5 bases, and 10 bases had no gene match. CDR1 and CDR2 from the germline V gene are SGHAT and FQNNGV. The chain's CDR3 is CASSSTGAMGEKLFF. In DNA, the CDR3 is TGTGCCAGCAGCAGCACAGGGGCTATGGGTGAAAAACTGTTTTTT. The variable domain in full, completed from reference TRBV11-2 and TRBJ1-4, reads EAGVAQSPRYKIIEKRQSVAFWCNPISGHATLYWYQQILGQGPKLLIQFQNNGVVDDSQLPKDRFSAERLKGVDSTLKIQPAKLEDSAVYLCASSSTGAMGEKLFFGSGTQLSVL.

The V and J genes are TRBV11-3 and TRBJ2-1; 10 bases line up with TRBD2. After removal of 1 base from V and 6 bases from J, the junction contained 3 bases not matched to a gene. Germline lookup yields CDR1 SGHNT and CDR2 YENEEA. This CDR3 is 15 amino acids long. As DNA, the CDR3 is TGTGCCAGCAGCTTAGTGAGCGGGAGGGCCAATGAGCAGTTCTTC. Its translation is CASSLVSGRANEQFF.

This chain connects TRBV5-1 to TRBJ1-1; a weak D match, TRBD1 (6 bases). In germline, CDR1 is SGHRS, CDR2 YFSETQ. The CDR3 extends over 14 amino acids. Trimming left V 6 bases short and J 6 bases short, with 18 bases between. CDR3 amino acids: CASKLLQGIPEAFF. In DNA, the CDR3 is TGCGCCAGCAAATTACTACAGGGAATCCCTGAAGCTTTCTTT. The full variable domain, in which reference TRBV5-1 and TRBJ1-1 provide the parts outside the CDR3, is KAGVTQTPRYLIKTRGQQVTLSCSPISGHRSVSWYQQTPGQGLQFLFEYFSETQRNKGNFPGRFSGRQFSNSRSEMNVSTLELGDSALYLCASKLLQGIPEAFFGQGTRLTVV.

This rearrangement joins TRBV10-3 to TRBJ2-2, with 7 bases that match TRBD1. V shed 4 bases, J shed 2 bases, and the junction held 4 bases outside the gene matches. This CDR3 contains 15 residues. Germline lookup yields CDR1 ENHRY and CDR2 SYGVKD. DNA of the CDR3: TGTGCCATCAGTGCGGGACAGTTCAACACCGGGGAGCTGTTTTTT. This translates into CAISAGQFNTGELFF.

V usage is TRBV11-1 and J usage is TRBJ2-5, with no clear D. This CDR3 spans 15 amino acids. V lost 5 bases to trimming and J lost 5 bases, with 18 bases between them. Looked up from germline, CDR1 is SGHAT and CDR2 is FQDESV (reference sequence). Here the CDR3 reads CASSPRSGGRETQYF. DNA of the CDR3: TGTGCCAGCAGCCCAAGGTCCGGCGGCCGGGAGACCCAGTACTTC.

The chain has TRBV4-1 and TRBJ1-3, with D possibly TRBD1 on 5 matching bases. V lost 4 bases and J lost 4, with 8 bases in between. The CDR3 is made up of 13 amino acids. Germline loops: CDR1 MGHRA, CDR2 YSYEKL. The CDR3 bases are TGCGCCAGCAGCCTCAGGGTAGGAAACACCATATATTTT. This gives the protein CASSLRVGNTIYF.